This T cell receptor beta chain was captured by sequencing in a study of cytomegalovirus exposure and HLA in healthy donors (TCRdb year 2017). With regard to the full study: An earlier analysis of approximately 550 of the donors reported about 290 Gb of sequence data and 120 million or so unique TCR beta sequences from about 200 million T cells. Using immunosequencing, the study profiled T cell repertoires from 500 to 800 subjects and related those repertoires to cytomegalovirus serostatus. The study aimed to test whether cataloging public T cell receptors could reveal signatures of past pathogen exposure. Both class I and class II loci were covered by HLA typing, at four-digit resolution. To predict cytomegalovirus infection status, the study combined high-throughput TCR immunosequencing, statistical association of individual TCRs with disease status, and machine learning. To decide whether each TCR beta V gene segment behaved as functional or pseudogenic, an earlier analysis of some 570 of the donors relied on high-throughput TCR beta sequencing. The number of typed donors differed by locus: about 620-640 for A, B, C, DRB1 and DQB1; 500 to 550 for DQA1; around 580 for DPA1; and some 450 for DPB1. In a later analysis, previously published TCR beta repertoires from 550 to 750 donors were re-analyzed and high-resolution HLA genotyping was added so that TCR occurrence patterns could be studied. Along with the approximately 620-subject first cohort, a separate validation cohort of over a hundred different subjects was used. In a later genetic analysis, genome-wide SNP genotypes for about three fifths of the roughly 670 donors were used, and that subset was treated as a discovery cohort. Rather than using new phenotypic data, the later analysis identified candidate immune exposures from TCR beta sequences and from how often those sequences occurred across donors. Roughly 300 gigabases of sequencing data and around 90 million unique TCR sequences made up an early release that covered approximately 650 HLA-typed donors. Alongside the repertoire data, information on donor age, sex, ethnicity and CMV serostatus was compiled. Of the roughly 410 genotyped donors, 65% to 90% were placed in the genetic ancestry cluster associated with self-reported Caucasian donors. Four to six DR-DQ haplotypes were handled as single units for association and clustering, since linkage in the cohort was strong. Among about 360 genotyped donors of the cohort, an average of about 240,000 unique TCR beta nucleotide sequences were sequenced per donor, roughly 20% of them non-productive. All discovery cohort repertoires had been generated on a single sequencing platform. Points the paper makes about the study in general: The earlier analysis of fewer than 750 of the donors excluded roughly 17 rarely observed V segments, including chromosome 9 orphons, because counts were too low. When HLA alleles, especially DR and DQ, strongly co-occurred, attributing TCR associations to individual alleles was difficult. It was suggested by the authors that the approach could potentially be generalized to other disease states and immunological phenotypes. A total of 150 or so TCR beta chains were listed by the study as associated with cytomegalovirus. In an earlier analysis of about 550 of the donors, most TCR beta V segments were observed in productive rearrangements about 87% or about 30% of the time, broadly matching IMGT annotations. In a later analysis, the rate of TCR association differed among HLA loci, with DRB1 alleles having the most associated TCRs and HLA-C alleles having the fewest. In a later analysis, most CMV-associated TCR beta chains were found to appear HLA-restricted, with HLA associations seemingly driven largely by CMV exposure. Roughly uniform sequencing depth across donors was assumed in presence/absence analyses, although this assumption may not hold. A further reported finding was that TCR beta sequences accurately predicted the HLA-A and HLA-B alleles for most subjects in the first cohort. Compared with the approximately 700-donor mean, donors in an Asian-associated ancestry cluster had fewer N-insertions in productive TCRs, according to a later genetic analysis. In vitro tests confirmed that a few of the cytomegalovirus-associated TCR beta chains recognize cytomegalovirus antigens. In a later analysis, HLA-associated TCR beta chains were found to be more clonally expanded and to have lower generation probabilities than equally common non-associated chains. A group of highly shared sequence variants was considered likely to be a technical artifact of the sequencing pipeline. Because some donors lacked HLA typing at each locus, the association tests relied only on the typed subset. Several of the top co-occurrence clusters appeared to be linked to parvovirus B19, influenza, CMV and Epstein-Barr virus, according to a later analysis. Specific HLA alleles were associated with 15,000 to 20,000 TCR beta sequences at a false discovery rate of 0.05 in a later analysis. For the cohort, immune exposure information was limited to CMV serostatus. Only TCR beta chains were sequenced in this cohort, and the absence of alpha or paired-chain data limited detectable features. Linkage disequilibrium might explain the correlated functional status among segregating V segments, but an unknown experimental factor could not be excluded. Cytomegalovirus status was reported to be diagnosed by the classifier with high specificity and sensitivity in both the original and validation cohorts. V-gene and J-gene trimming of TCR beta chains was associated with a missense DCLRE1C variant in a later genetic analysis, and the association was replicated in an independent cohort. Because the 87-base-pair reads could not distinguish some IMGT-functional V segments, including TRBV6-2 and TRBV6-3, those segments were excluded. Across donors, most TCR sequences were observed very rarely, whereas some public TCRs were present in many individuals.

The receptor library was made with the immunoSEQ multiplex PCR assay. For the multiplex PCR, a mixture combining 60 forward primers for TCR Vbeta segments and 13 reverse primers for TCR Jbeta segments was used. A multiplex PCR assay on genomic DNA amplified the CDR3 region of rearranged TCR beta genes. Amplified TCR beta libraries were sequenced as 87-base-pair reads on the Illumina HiSeq System. The study's own analysis went as follows. A later analysis counted tens of millions of unique TCR beta chains across the 600 to 850 repertoires, and some 12 million of these chains were shared by at least two donors. Raw reads were error-corrected and collapsed into unique sequences by a nearest-neighbor algorithm in which closely related sequences were merged to remove PCR and sequencing errors. CDR3 sequences were aligned to IMGT reference sequences to assign V, D and J gene segments. For a sequence to be retained, a match of at least six nucleotides was required to both a V gene segment and a J gene segment. Rearrangements were classified as productive when the CDR3 lacked stop codons and remained in frame with V and J, and all other rearrangements were classified as non-productive. CDR3 was defined according to IMGT convention as the region running from the second conserved V-encoded cysteine to the conserved J-encoded phenylalanine. In an earlier analysis of 500 to 650 of the donors, sequences lacking an unambiguous match to a single V gene segment were excluded. An earlier analysis of several hundred of the donors called V segments functional above 56.7% productive rearrangements and segregating when the between-donor standard deviation exceeded 5%. A statistical classification framework was built for diagnosing cytomegalovirus status from the catalog of TCR beta chain sequences. V and J gene assignment, in a later analysis, came from comparing TCR nucleotide sequences with IMGT/GENE-DB human TR gene sequences. A later analysis assigned CDR3 sequences and most-parsimonious VDJ recombination scenarios with the TCRdist pipeline. In a later analysis, every TCR beta chain was defined by the combination of its CDR3 amino acid sequence and its V-gene family, and reads without a unique V-gene family were dropped. To address suspected cross-contamination and a sequencing artifact, a later analysis removed 592 highly shared, low-generation-probability nucleotide sequences. For each public chain, a later analysis derived a clonal expansion index from normalized ranks of inferred template counts within each repertoire. In a later analysis, generation probabilities were computed using a VDJ recombination model fitted to out-of-frame rearrangements, and the results were checked against IGoR. Hypergeometric tests were used in a later analysis to score TCR-TCR, TCR-HLA and TCR-CMV co-occurrence, with a repertoire-size bias correction applied to the TCR pairs. A later analysis estimated false discovery rates by permuting HLA or CMV assignments 20 times. A later analysis grouped co-occurring TCRs with DBSCAN, adding TCRdist sequence similarity when clustering within HLA-allele-positive subsets. Co-occurrence clustering excluded repertoires with fewer than 30,000 or more than 120,000 public chains, plus five with anomalous nucleotide sharing. Imported from immuneACCESS, the table was reduced by TCRdb to in-frame sequences with V and J called. These copies leave out some clones; in studies compared against another copy, an unresolved V gene accounts for under half, and the cause of the remainder is not known. The DNA gave D and trimming, while V, J and clone size come from that table. The sample profile shows about 150,000 clones; 60% to 80% of them were found once. In total, the top ten clones hold 2.2% of the sample.

A distance of 6 bases separates the germline ends of V and J, which lose 6 bases and 0 bases respectively. CDR1 and CDR2 are drawn from the germline V gene (reference sequence): WNHNN, SYGVQD. The CDR3 numbers 13 residues from cysteine through phenylalanine. Here the CDR3 DNA is all that survives: 39 bases in frame from base 1. Note on this clone: There is no known antigen for this receptor. Per-nucleotide qualities are absent, and no much larger clonotype sits a single base away.

The cohort was made up of under 800 healthy bone marrow donors. At the time of sampling, all cohort members were nominally healthy, though unrecorded immune exposures were likely present. The donor tested CMV seronegative, placing the donor among the approximately 360 seronegative members of the cohort. A peripheral blood sample was provided by each donor, and peripheral blood mononuclear cells were used for TCR beta sequencing. The Qiagen DNeasy Blood Extraction Kit was used to extract genomic DNA from the blood cell samples. This clonotype was obtained from a man aged 30 to 45 in good health and CMV-seronegative. The sequencing sample was made of PBMCs. The chain is made from TRBV10-1 and TRBJ1-3, and the D gene may be TRBD1, 5 bases matching. The bases read TGCGCCAGCAGCGGGGGCTCTGGAAACACCATATATTTT. Its protein is CASSGGSGNTIYF.